The 26 T cell receptor beta chains in this list originate from one sample, sequenced in a study of beta chain features in type 1 diabetes. Of the isolated RNA, all was reverse transcribed, and so the sequenced material was expressed TCRB transcripts. Some clones are missing from TCRdb's copy, which holds only in-frame ones; the method was immunoSEQ multiplex PCR. Of approximately 170,000 clones in the sample, 7% to 10% are singletons; the top ten hold under 2.5%. Material for sequencing was central memory CD4+ T cells from blood. The receptor source for this set is a woman aged 18-35 years in good health.

CDR3 sequence (DNA): TGCGCCAGCAGCCTGGGACAGGGGTACTCCCAAGAGACCCAGTACTTC. Amino acids: CASSLGQGYSQETQYF. The V and J genes are TRBV5-1 and TRBJ2-5; 10 positions agree with TRBD1. The CDR3 loop spans 16 amino acids. Per the germline V gene, CDR1 is SGHRS and CDR2 is YFSETQ. The V gene end was trimmed by 4 bases and the J gene end by 1 base; junction bases not matched to a gene: 7.

This clone was seen at least ten times. Different DNA sequences within this sample yield the same CDR3. The genes are TRBV7-9 and TRBJ2-1; tentatively, D is TRBD2 (5 bases). CDR1 and CDR2 from the germline V gene are SEHNR and FQNEAQ (reference sequence). Trimming pared 5 bases from V and 3 bases from J, leaving 14 bases between. This CDR3 is 15 amino acids long. CDR3 sequence (DNA): TGTGCCAGCAGCCCTAGAGGGTCTAGCTACAATGAGCAGTTCTTC. It is translated as CASSPRGSSYNEQFF.

This clone occurred many times. J is TRBJ2-5 and V is TRBV29-1, with D maybe TRBD1 (6 bases). The germline gives CDR1 SQVTM, CDR2 ANQGSEA. Trimming cost V 6 bases and J 3 bases, with 11 bases left between them. The CDR3 is 12 residues long. The chain's CDR3 is CSVDTGKETQYF. The CDR3, as DNA: TGCAGCGTGGACACAGGGAAAGAGACCCAGTACTTC.

This clone was counted between two and nine times. The genes are TRBV2 and TRBJ2-7; 8 nucleotides agree with TRBD2. V lost 6 bases and J lost 6; bases outside the gene matches: 7. Germline CDR1 is SNHLY and CDR2 is FYNNEI. The CDR3 contains 13 residues. Here the CDR3 DNA reads TGTGCCAGCAGCGCGGGACTAGGGGCCGAGCAGTACTTC. This sequence encodes CASSAGLGAEQYF.

This chain uses TRBV2 with TRBJ1-6; 7 positions agree with TRBD1. Germline trimming cut 8 bases from V and 7 bases from J; bases unmatched to any gene: 5. Germline lookup yields CDR1 SNHLY and CDR2 FYNNEI. CDR3 length: 13 amino acids. The CDR3 DNA is TGTGCCAGCGGGGGACAGCCAAATTCACCCCTCCACTTT. This gives the protein CASGGQPNSPLHF.

The gene calls are TRBV9 and TRBJ1-2; TRBD1 agrees at 8 bases. The V and J ends lost 3 bases and 11 bases, in that order; junction bases with no gene match: 9. This CDR3 comprises 13 residues. Germline V gene sequence: CDR1 SGDLS, CDR2 YYNGEE. Here the CDR3 reads CASSDVQGAKYTF. The CDR3 bases are TGTGCCAGCAGCGACGTCCAGGGGGCCAAGTACACCTTC.

This clone was counted between two and nine times. The chain links TRBV7-2 to TRBJ2-7; D unclear. Germline V lookup: CDR1 SGHTA, CDR2 FQGNSA. V was trimmed by 0 bases and J by 2 bases, leaving 5 bases between them. The CDR3 length is 13 residues. The CDR3 spells CASSLASTYEQYF. CDR3 nucleotide sequence: TGTGCCAGCAGCTTAGCGAGCACCTACGAGCAGTACTTC.

V and J are TRBV5-1 and TRBJ2-1, with TRBD2 identical over 8 bases. Germline CDR1 SGHRS, CDR2 YFSETQ. Unmatched junction bases numbered 3, after V lost 2 bases and J lost 2 bases. This CDR3 comprises 15 residues. Here the CDR3 reads CASSLAGVTYNEQFF. As DNA, the CDR3 is TGCGCCAGCAGCTTAGCGGGAGTCACCTACAATGAGCAGTTCTTC.

As regards this clone: Other DNA sequences in the sample encode the same CDR3. The V call is TRBV30, the J call TRBJ1-1; TRBD1 matches at 7 bases. Germline values: CDR1 GTSNPN, CDR2 SVGIG (reference sequence). This CDR3 comprises 12 residues. J gave up 6 bases and V 1 base, and 2 bases lay outside the gene matches. The CDR3 reads CAWSGQGAEAFF. The CDR3 bases are TGTGCCTGGAGTGGGCAGGGGGCTGAAGCTTTCTTT.

This clone was counted between two and nine times. The chain is built from TRBV4-3 and TRBJ2-7; D call uncertain. The ends were cut back, 1 base at V and 7 bases at J, with 11 bases in the middle. The CDR3 is 13 amino acids. From germline, CDR1 is LGHNA and CDR2 YSLEER. CDR3 protein: CASSQGITREQYF. DNA for the CDR3: TGCGCCAGCAGCCAAGGGATCACGAGGGAGCAGTACTTC.

The gene calls are TRBV11-2 and TRBJ1-2; D call uncertain. The CDR3 runs to 13 residues. Germline lookup yields CDR1 SGHAT and CDR2 FQNNGV. Trimming took 5 bases from V and 6 from J, leaving 13 bases between them. In DNA, the CDR3 is TGTGCCAGCAGCAACTACATGGAGAATGGCTACACCTTC. Translation gives CASSNYMENGYTF.

This clone was counted only a few times. J is TRBJ2-5 and V is TRBV4-2; D is ambiguous. CDR1 and CDR2 (germline): LGHNA, YNFKEQ. V was clipped by 1 base and J by 5 bases, with 8 bases between them. The CDR3 has 13 residues. CDR3 in DNA: TGTGCCAGCAGCCAAGGACTTTTGGAGACCCAGTACTTC. Protein sequence: CASSQGLLETQYF.

This clone was found a few times. This chain joins TRBV6-1 and TRBJ1-5; D not certain. The CDR3 totals 14 residues. V lost 3 bases to trimming and J lost 2 bases, with 8 bases between them. The V gene's germline CDR1 is MNHNS and CDR2 SASEGT. The CDR3 protein is CASSERMGNQPQHF. The CDR3 DNA is TGTGCCAGCAGTGAGCGCATGGGCAATCAGCCCCAGCATTTT.

J is TRBJ2-1 and V is TRBV9; 8 nucleotides match TRBD1. This CDR3 contains 15 residues. The V gene end was trimmed by 3 bases and the J gene end by 5 bases; junction bases not matched to a gene: 7. Germline V gene lookup returns CDR1 SGDLS and CDR2 YYNGEE. The CDR3 bases are TGTGCCAGCAGCGATAGGACAGGGCAACACAATGAGCAGTTCTTC. Translating it yields CASSDRTGQHNEQFF. Full variable domain (missing parts from reference TRBV9 and TRBJ2-1): DSGVTQTPKHLITATGQRVTLRCSPRSGDLSVYWYQQSLDQGLQFLIQYYNGEERAKGNILERFSAQQFPDLHSELNLSSLELGDSALYFCASSDRTGQHNEQFFGPGTRLTVL.

The chain combines TRBV7-2 with TRBJ2-5; D might be TRBD2 (7 bases). Germline V gene lookup returns CDR1 SGHTA and CDR2 FQGNSA. This CDR3 contains 16 residues. Trimming left V 2 bases short and J 1 base short, with 14 bases between. CDR3 DNA: TGTGCCAGCAGCTTATATGGGGGGGCGAGCCAAGAGACCCAGTACTTC. This gives the protein CASSLYGGASQETQYF.

The rearrangement links TRBV29-1 to TRBJ1-5; 11 nucleotides align to TRBD1. The CDR3 sequence is 15 residues long. The V and J ends lost 6 bases and 0 bases, in that order; junction bases with no gene match: 4. The germline CDR1 and CDR2 sequences are SQVTM and ANQGSEA. The CDR3: CSVGQGASSNQPQHF. The DNA for the CDR3 is TGCAGCGTAGGACAGGGGGCTTCTAGCAATCAGCCCCAGCATTTT.

This clone has just a few counts. The chain combines TRBV19 with TRBJ1-2, with D possibly TRBD1 on 6 matching bases. The V gene lost 5 bases and the J gene lost 4 bases, with 11 bases spanning the gap. This CDR3 region has 13 residues. The germline gives CDR1 LNHDA, CDR2 SQIVND (reference sequence). DNA of the CDR3: TGTGCCAGTAGTCCTCGACAGGCCTATGGCTACACCTTC. Its protein product is CASSPRQAYGYTF.

This clone was recorded a few times. One end of the junction is discordant with germline, which a read error may explain. This chain uses TRBV10-3 with TRBJ1-5; D uncertain. The CDR3 spans 14 residues. Germline loops: CDR1 ENHRY, CDR2 SYGVKD. The CDR3 region has the DNA TGTGCCACCAGTGGTCGCGGGGATAATCAGCCCCAGCATTTT. Protein: CATSGRGDNQPQHF.

This clone occurred a few times. CDR3 nucleotide sequence: TGTGCCAGCAGACTCGGACTAGCGGGCGTGAACACCGGGGAGCTGTTTTTT. It yields the protein CASRLGLAGVNTGELFF. V usage is TRBV5-4 and J usage is TRBJ2-2, with 11 bases that match TRBD2. CDR1 SGHNT and CDR2 YYREEE come from the germline V gene (reference sequence). The trim removed 5 bases at V and 1 base at J, leaving 7 bases unmatched. This CDR3 has 17 amino acids.

In its sample, this clone was seen a few times. The chain joins TRBV2 to TRBJ2-4, with 10 bases aligning to TRBD2. Germline CDR1 SNHLY, CDR2 FYNNEI. The CDR3 runs to 15 residues. V trimming: 3 bases; J trimming: 11 bases; junction bases outside the gene matches: 10. The CDR3 region has the DNA TGTGCCAGCAGTGAGCGCGGGCTAGCGGGAGAGGTTCAGTACTTC. Translating gives CASSERGLAGEVQYF.

A few counts support this clone. J is TRBJ2-7 and V is TRBV11-2, with D unclear. Trimming took 5 bases from V and 5 from J, leaving 7 bases between them. The CDR3 is made up of 11 amino acids. CDR1 and CDR2 from the germline V gene are SGHAT and FQNNGV. The CDR3 DNA sequence: TGTGCCAGCAGCACTTCGGACGAGCAGTACTTC. It encodes CASSTSDEQYF.

There are a few counts of this clone. The CDR3 DNA follows: TGTGCCTCTAGCAGTGAATTACCAGATACGCAGTATTTT. Encoded protein: CASSSELPDTQYF. This chain uses TRBV6-1 with TRBJ2-3; the D gene is possibly TRBD2 (5 bases). V lost 11 bases to trimming and J lost 4 bases, with 16 bases between them. This CDR3 has 13 amino acids. CDR1 is MNHNS, CDR2 SASEGT, per germline.

This clone occurred a few times. The chain is built from TRBV5-1 and TRBJ2-5, with 9 bases lining up with TRBD1. The CDR3 spans 16 residues. Germline CDR1 reads SGHRS; CDR2 reads YFSETQ. Trimming cost V 3 bases and J 9 bases; bases outside gene matches: 15. The CDR3 loop reads CASSSTGTGQFVAQYF. The CDR3 DNA reads TGCGCCAGCAGCTCAACCGGGACAGGGCAGTTTGTCGCCCAGTACTTC.

The chain links TRBV18 to TRBJ1-5; TRBD1 aligns across 7 bases. The CDR3 length is 14 residues. The junction had 0 bases not matched to a gene; V was cut back by 4 bases and J by 0 bases. Germline CDR1 and CDR2: KGHSH and LQKENI. CDR3 sequence (DNA): TGTGCCAGCTCACAGGGGGCTAGCAATCAGCCCCAGCATTTT. It translates to CASSQGASNQPQHF.

In its sample, this clone was seen a few times. The V gene is TRBV18, the J gene TRBJ2-1, with 8 bases identical to TRBD1. The length of the CDR3 is 13 residues. Germline CDR1 is KGHSH and CDR2 is LQKENI. J lost 13 bases, V lost 4 bases, and 9 bases had no gene match. The CDR3 DNA is TGTGCCAGCTCACAGGACAGGGAAGGATCCCAGTTCTTC. Residues: CASSQDREGSQFF.

The chain uses TRBV2 and TRBJ2-1; no clear D gene. Deletions cut 7 bases from V and 7 bases from J, with 8 bases between. CDR1 is SNHLY and CDR2 is FYNNEI in the germline V gene. The length of the CDR3 is 11 residues. CDR3 nucleotide sequence: TGTGCCAGCACTGGCTGGAATGAGCAGTTCTTC. This gives the protein CASTGWNEQFF.